This T cell receptor (beta chain) came from a study of cytomegalovirus exposure and HLA in healthy donors. Primers: 60 Vbeta forward and 13 Jbeta reverse. Sequenced by immunoSEQ multiplex PCR; TCRdb stores in-frame clones only, minus some. Among 110,000 to 150,000 clones listed, approximately 80% were seen once. There are a few counts of this clone. Its antigen remains unidentified. Every donor was a healthy person donating bone marrow. The study's findings and limits: In a later analysis, V- and J-gene trimming of beta chains associated with a DCLRE1C missense variant, replicated independently.

What was sequenced was PBMCs. This clonotype was sampled from a male donor in good health and CMV-seronegative.

The CDR3 sequence is CASSLKVWGSGGITYNEQFF. The CDR3 nucleotides are TGTGCCAGCAGCTTAAAGGTCTGGGGTAGCGGGGGGATTACCTACAATGAGCAGTTCTTC. The rearrangement links TRBV7-3 to TRBJ2-1; 10 positions match TRBD2. CDR1 and CDR2 (germline): SGHTA, FQGTGA. The CDR3 contains 20 residues. Trimming at V came to 1 base and at J to 2 bases, leaving 14 bases not matched to a gene.